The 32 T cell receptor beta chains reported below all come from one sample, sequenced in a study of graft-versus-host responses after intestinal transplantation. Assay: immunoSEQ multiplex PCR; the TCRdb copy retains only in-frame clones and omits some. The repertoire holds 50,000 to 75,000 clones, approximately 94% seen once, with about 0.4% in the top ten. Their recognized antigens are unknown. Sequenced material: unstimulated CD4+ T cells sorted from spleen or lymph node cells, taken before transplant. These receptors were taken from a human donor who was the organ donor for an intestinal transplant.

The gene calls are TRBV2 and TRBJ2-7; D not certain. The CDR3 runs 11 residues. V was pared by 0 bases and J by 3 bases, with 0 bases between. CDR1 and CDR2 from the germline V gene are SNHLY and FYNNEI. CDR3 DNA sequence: TGTGCCAGCAGTGAAGCCTACGAGCAGTACTTC. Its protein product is CASSEAYEQYF. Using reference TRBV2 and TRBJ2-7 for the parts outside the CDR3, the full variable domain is EPEVTQTPSHQVTQMGQEVILRCVPISNHLYFYWYRQILGQKVEFLVSFYNNEISEKSEIFDDQFSVERPDGSNFTLKIRSTKLEDSAMYFCASSEAYEQYFGPGTRLTVT.

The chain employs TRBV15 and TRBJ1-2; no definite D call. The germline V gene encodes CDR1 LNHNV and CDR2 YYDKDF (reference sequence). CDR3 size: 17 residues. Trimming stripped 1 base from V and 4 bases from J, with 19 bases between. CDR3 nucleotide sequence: TGTGCCACCAGCAGAGGGTTCGACACTCAATGGGGCTATGGCTACACCTTC. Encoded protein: CATSRGFDTQWGYGYTF.

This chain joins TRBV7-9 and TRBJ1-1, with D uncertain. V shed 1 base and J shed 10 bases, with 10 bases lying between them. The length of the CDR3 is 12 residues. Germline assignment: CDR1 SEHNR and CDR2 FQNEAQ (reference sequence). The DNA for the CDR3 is TGTGCCAGCAGCTTAGTGGCCGATCGAGCTTTCTTT. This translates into CASSLVADRAFF.

CDR3 loop: CASSSSGGPRSEQYF. The CDR3 nucleotides are TGTGCCAGCAGCTCCTCAGGGGGCCCTAGATCCGAGCAGTACTTC. The chain is built from TRBV5-6 and TRBJ2-7; 8 nucleotides align to TRBD1. The CDR3 has 15 amino acids. Trimming cost V 3 bases and J 6 bases; bases outside gene matches: 11. CDR1 and CDR2 from the germline V gene are SGHDT and YYEEEE. Together with reference TRBV5-6 and TRBJ2-7, the CDR3 gives the full variable domain: DAGVTQSPTHLIKTRGQQVTLRCSPKSGHDTVSWYQQALGQGPQFIFQYYEEEERQRGNFPDRFSGHQFPNYSSELNVNALLLGDSALYLCASSSSGGPRSEQYFGPGTRLTVT.

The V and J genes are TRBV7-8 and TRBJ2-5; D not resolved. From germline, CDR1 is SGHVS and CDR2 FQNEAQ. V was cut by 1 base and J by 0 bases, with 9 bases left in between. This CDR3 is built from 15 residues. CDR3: CASSLGQVHQETQYF. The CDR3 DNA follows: TGTGCCAGCAGCTTAGGGCAGGTCCACCAAGAGACCCAGTACTTC.

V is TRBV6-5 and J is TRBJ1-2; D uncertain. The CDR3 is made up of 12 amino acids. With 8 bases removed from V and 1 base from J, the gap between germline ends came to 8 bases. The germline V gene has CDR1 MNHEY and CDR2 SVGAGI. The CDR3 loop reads CASGGFNYGYTF. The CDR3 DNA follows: TGTGCCAGCGGCGGTTTTAACTATGGCTACACCTTC.

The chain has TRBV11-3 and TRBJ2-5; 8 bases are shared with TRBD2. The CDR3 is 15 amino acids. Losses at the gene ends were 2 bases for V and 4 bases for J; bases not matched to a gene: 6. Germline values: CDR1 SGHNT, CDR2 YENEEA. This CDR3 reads CASSLNGGAGETQYF. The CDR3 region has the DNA TGTGCCAGCAGCTTAAACGGGGGGGCTGGAGAGACCCAGTACTTC.

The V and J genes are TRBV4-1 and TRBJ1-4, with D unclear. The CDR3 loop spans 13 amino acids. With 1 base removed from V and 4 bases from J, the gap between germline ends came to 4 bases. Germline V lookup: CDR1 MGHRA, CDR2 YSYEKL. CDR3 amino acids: CASSQALNEKLFF. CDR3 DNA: TGCGCCAGCAGCCAAGCCCTTAATGAAAAACTGTTTTTT.

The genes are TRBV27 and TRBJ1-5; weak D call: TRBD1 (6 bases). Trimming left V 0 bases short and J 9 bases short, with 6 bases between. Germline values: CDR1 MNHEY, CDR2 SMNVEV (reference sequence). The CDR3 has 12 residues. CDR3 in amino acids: CASSLSTGPQHF. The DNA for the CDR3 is TGTGCCAGCAGTTTATCGACAGGGCCCCAGCATTTT.

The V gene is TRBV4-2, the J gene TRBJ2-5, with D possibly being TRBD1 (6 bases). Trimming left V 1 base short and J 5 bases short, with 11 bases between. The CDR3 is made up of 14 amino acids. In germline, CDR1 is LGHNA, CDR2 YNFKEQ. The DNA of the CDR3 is TGTGCCAGCAGCCAAGTCCCAGGGGTTGAGACCCAGTACTTC. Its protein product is CASSQVPGVETQYF.

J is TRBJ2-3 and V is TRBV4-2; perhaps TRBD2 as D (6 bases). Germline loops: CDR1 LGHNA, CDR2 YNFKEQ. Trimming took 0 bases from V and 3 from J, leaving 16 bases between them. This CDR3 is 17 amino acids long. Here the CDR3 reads CASSQDRGGSVTDTQYF. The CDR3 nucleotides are TGTGCCAGCAGCCAAGATCGTGGGGGGAGCGTAACAGATACGCAGTATTTT.

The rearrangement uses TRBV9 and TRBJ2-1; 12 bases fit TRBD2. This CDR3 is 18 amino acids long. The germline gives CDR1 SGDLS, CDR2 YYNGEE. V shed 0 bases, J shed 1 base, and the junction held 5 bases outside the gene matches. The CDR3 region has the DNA TGTGCCAGCAGCGTAGACCTAGCGGGGGGGCCTTCCTACAATGAGCAGTTCTTC. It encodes CASSVDLAGGPSYNEQFF.

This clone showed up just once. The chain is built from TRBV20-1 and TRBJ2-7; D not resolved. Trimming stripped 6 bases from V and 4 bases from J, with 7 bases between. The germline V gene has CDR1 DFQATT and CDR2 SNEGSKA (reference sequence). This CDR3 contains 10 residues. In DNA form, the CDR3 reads TGCAGTGCCTTTCGTTACGAGCAGTACTTC. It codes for CSAFRYEQYF.

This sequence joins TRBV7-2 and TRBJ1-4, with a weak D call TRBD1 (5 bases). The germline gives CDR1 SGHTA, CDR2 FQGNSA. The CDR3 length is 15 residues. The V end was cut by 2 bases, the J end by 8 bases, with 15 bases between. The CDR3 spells CASSLTPGIGEKLFF. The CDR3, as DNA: TGTGCCAGCAGCTTAACCCCAGGGATAGGGGAAAAACTGTTTTTT.

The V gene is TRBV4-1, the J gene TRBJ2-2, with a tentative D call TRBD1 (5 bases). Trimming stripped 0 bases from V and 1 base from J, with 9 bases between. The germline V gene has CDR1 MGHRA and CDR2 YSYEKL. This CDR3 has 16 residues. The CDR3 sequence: CASSQEGHRNTGELFF. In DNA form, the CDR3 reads TGCGCCAGCAGCCAAGAGGGGCATCGGAACACCGGGGAGCTGTTTTTT.

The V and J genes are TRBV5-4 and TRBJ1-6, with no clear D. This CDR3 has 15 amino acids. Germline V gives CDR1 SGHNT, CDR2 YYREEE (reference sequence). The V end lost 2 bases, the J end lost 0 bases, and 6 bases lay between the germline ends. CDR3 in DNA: TGTGCCAGCAGCTTACAGAGCTCCTATAATTCACCCCTCCACTTT. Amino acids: CASSLQSSYNSPLHF.

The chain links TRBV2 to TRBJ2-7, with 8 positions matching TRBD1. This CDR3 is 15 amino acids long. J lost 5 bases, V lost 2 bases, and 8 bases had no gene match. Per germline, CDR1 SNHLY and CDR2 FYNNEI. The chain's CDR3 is CASSEFRQGLDEQYF. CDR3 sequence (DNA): TGTGCCAGCAGTGAATTCCGACAGGGGCTCGACGAGCAGTACTTC.

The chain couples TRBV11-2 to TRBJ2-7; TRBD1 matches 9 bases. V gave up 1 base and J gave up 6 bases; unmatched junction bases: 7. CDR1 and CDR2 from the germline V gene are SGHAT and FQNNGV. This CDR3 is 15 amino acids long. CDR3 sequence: CASSLGPDRGGEQYF. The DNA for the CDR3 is TGTGCCAGCAGCTTAGGTCCAGACAGGGGGGGCGAGCAGTACTTC.

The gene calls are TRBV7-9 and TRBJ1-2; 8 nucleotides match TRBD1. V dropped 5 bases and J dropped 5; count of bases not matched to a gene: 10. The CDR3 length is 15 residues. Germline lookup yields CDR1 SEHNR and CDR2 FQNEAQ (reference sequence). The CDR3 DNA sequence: TGTGCCAGCAGCCCTAGACAGGGGATGGGGTATGGCTACACCTTC. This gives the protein CASSPRQGMGYGYTF.

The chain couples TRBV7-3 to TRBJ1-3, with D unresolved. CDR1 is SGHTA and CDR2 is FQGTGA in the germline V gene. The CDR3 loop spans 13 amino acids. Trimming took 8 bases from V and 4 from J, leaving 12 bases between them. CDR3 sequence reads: CASSEIYGNTIYF. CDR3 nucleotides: TGTGCCAGCTCAGAGATATACGGAAACACCATATATTTT.

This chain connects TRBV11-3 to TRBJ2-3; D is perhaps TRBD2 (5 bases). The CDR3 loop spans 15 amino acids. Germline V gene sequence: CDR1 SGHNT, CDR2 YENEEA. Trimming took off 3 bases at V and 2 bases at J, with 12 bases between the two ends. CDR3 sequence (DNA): TGTGCCAGCAGCTTTTGGGAGCTGTCCACAGATACGCAGTATTTT. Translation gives CASSFWELSTDTQYF. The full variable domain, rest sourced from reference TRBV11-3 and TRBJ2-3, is EAGVVQSPRYKIIEKKQPVAFWCNPISGHNTLYWYLQNLGQGPELLIRYENEEAVDDSQLPKDRFSAERLKGVDSTLKIQPAELGDSAVYLCASSFWELSTDTQYFGPGTRLTVL.

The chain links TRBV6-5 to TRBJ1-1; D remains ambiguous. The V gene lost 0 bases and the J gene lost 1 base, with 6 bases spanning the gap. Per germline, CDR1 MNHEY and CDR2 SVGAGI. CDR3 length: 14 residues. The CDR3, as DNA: TGTGCCAGCAGTTACTCGGAGGAGAACACTGAAGCTTTCTTT. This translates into CASSYSEENTEAFF.

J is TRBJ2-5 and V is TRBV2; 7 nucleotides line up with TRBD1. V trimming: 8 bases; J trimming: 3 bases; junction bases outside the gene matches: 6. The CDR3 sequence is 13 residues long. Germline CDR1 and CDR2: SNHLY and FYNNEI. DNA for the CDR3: TGTGCCAGCTATACAGGGGCTGAAGAGACCCAGTACTTC. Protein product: CASYTGAEETQYF. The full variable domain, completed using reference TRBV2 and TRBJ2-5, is EPEVTQTPSHQVTQMGQEVILRCVPISNHLYFYWYRQILGQKVEFLVSFYNNEISEKSEIFDDQFSVERPDGSNFTLKIRSTKLEDSAMYFCASYTGAEETQYFGPGTRLLVL.

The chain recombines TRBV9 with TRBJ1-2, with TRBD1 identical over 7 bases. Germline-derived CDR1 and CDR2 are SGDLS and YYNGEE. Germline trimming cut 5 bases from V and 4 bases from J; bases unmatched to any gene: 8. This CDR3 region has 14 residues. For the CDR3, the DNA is TGTGCCAGCAGTGCGCGGGGACAGCGCTATGGCTACACCTTC. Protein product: CASSARGQRYGYTF. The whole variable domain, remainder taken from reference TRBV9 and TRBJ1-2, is DSGVTQTPKHLITATGQRVTLRCSPRSGDLSVYWYQQSLDQGLQFLIQYYNGEERAKGNILERFSAQQFPDLHSELNLSSLELGDSALYFCASSARGQRYGYTFGSGTRLTVV.

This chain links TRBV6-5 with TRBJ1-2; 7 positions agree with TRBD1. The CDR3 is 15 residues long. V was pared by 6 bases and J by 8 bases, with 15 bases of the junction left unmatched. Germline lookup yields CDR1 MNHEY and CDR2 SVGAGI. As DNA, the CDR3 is TGTGCCAGCAGGCCTCTACGACAGGGATGGCGAGGCTACACCTTC. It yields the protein CASRPLRQGWRGYTF.

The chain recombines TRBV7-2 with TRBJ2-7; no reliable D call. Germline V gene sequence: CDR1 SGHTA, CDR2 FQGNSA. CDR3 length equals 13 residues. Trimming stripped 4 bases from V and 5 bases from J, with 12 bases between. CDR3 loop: CASSSPLFHEQYF. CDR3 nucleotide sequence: TGTGCCAGCAGCTCTCCTCTCTTCCACGAGCAGTACTTC.

The DNA of the CDR3 is TGTGCCAGCAGCCAAGGGGGGGACAGGGTACAGCCCCAGCATTTT. It is translated as CASSQGGDRVQPQHF. The chain carries TRBV4-2 and TRBJ1-5, with 9 bases lining up with TRBD1. The CDR3 runs to 15 residues. Trimming at V came to 1 base and at J to 7 bases, leaving 5 bases not matched to a gene. Germline-derived CDR1 and CDR2 are LGHNA and YNFKEQ.

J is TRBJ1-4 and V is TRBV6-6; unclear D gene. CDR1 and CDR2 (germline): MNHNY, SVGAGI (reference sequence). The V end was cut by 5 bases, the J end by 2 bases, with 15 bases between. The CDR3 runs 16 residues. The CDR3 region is CASSPGWGGTNEKLFF. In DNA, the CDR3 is TGTGCCAGCAGTCCTGGGTGGGGAGGGACTAATGAAAAACTGTTTTTT.

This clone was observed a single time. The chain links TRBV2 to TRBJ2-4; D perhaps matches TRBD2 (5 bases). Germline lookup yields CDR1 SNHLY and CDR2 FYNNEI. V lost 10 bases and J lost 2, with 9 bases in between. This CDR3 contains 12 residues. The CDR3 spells CATSGTKNIQYF. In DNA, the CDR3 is TGTGCCACCTCGGGAACCAAAAACATTCAGTACTTC.

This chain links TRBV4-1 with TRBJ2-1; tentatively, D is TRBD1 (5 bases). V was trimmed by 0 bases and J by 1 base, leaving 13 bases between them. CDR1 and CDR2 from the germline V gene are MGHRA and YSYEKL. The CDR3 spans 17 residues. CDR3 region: CASSQESPTESYNEQFF. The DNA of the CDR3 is TGCGCCAGCAGCCAAGAATCCCCGACAGAATCCTACAATGAGCAGTTCTTC.

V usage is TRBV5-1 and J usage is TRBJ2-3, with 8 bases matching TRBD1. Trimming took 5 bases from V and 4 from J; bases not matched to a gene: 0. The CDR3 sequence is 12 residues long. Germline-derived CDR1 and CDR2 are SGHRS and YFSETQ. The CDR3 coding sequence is TGCGCCAGCAGGGACAGGGCAGATACGCAGTATTTT. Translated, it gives CASRDRADTQYF.

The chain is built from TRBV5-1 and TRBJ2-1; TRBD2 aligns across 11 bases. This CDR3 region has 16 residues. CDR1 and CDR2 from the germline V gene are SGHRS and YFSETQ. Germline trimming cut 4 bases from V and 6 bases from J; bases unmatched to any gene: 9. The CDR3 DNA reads TGCGCCAGCAGCCCTCTAGCGGGGGGCCCCCTCAATGAGCAGTTCTTC. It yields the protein CASSPLAGGPLNEQFF.